This T cell receptor beta chain stems from a study of shared clonotypes between healthy human individuals. This CDR3 comprises 16 residues. CDR1 and CDR2 from the germline V gene are SGDLS and YYNGEE. The J segment lost 1 base and the V segment lost 5 bases, leaving 11 bases of the junction unmatched. Repertoires were generated with immunoSEQ multiplex PCR, while TCRdb's copy carries only in-frame clones and drops some. The data show 2 million to 2.5 million clones, 85% to 95% seen once. Sequenced: naive CD4+ T cells from PBMCs. Subset of the sample: CD45RA+ positively selected. The clonotype originates from a man in his late teens or twenties in good health. Some clones in this sample may be carry-over from other donors' samples. The chain employs TRBV9 and TRBJ2-7; 8 nucleotides match TRBD1. CDR3 sequence: CASSELGQGASYEQYF. The CDR3 DNA sequence: TGTGCCAGCAGTGAGCTCGGGCAGGGGGCGTCCTACGAGCAGTACTTC.